A single sample gave rise to the 13 T cell receptor beta chains below, sequenced in a study of shared clonotypes between healthy human individuals. Only in-frame clones appear in the TCRdb table, and some are missing; sequencing was by immunoSEQ multiplex PCR. The sample has 550,000 to 800,000 clones; under 80% are singletons. Sequences were obtained from memory CD4+ T cells sorted from blood. Indicated subset: CD45RA-negative fraction. Source of these receptors: a woman aged 25 to 39 in good health.

This clone was recorded only once. This sequence joins TRBV28 and TRBJ2-7; either TRBD1 or TRBD2 may supply D (5 bases each). Germline V gene sequence: CDR1 MDHEN, CDR2 SYDVKM. The V gene lost 4 bases and the J gene lost 1 base, with 14 bases spanning the gap. The CDR3 has 15 residues. In nucleotides, the CDR3 is TGTGCCAGCAGTTGGAGGACATTGATATCCTACGAGCAGTACTTC. It specifies CASSWRTLISYEQYF.

The CDR3 is CASSVGTGSYQETQYF. As DNA, the CDR3 is TGTGCCAGCAGCGTAGGGACAGGGTCGTACCAAGAGACCCAGTACTTC. The chain recombines TRBV9 with TRBJ2-5, with 8 bases matching TRBD1. The V and J ends lost 0 bases and 0 bases, in that order; junction bases with no gene match: 4. Germline loops: CDR1 SGDLS, CDR2 YYNGEE. This CDR3 is built from 16 residues.

The chain carries TRBV10-1 and TRBJ2-1, with D perhaps TRBD1 (6 bases). Germline CDR1 WNHNN, CDR2 SYGVQD (reference sequence). The CDR3 consists of 13 residues. Trimming took 6 bases from V and 4 from J, leaving 10 bases between them. CDR3 DNA sequence: TGCGCCAGCAGCCAGGGGCCTTACAATGAGCAGTTCTTC. Translated: CASSQGPYNEQFF.

Concerning this clone: This may be a read error, as it is one base from a much larger clone. Other DNA variants within this sample encode the same CDR3. This chain connects TRBV28 to TRBJ2-3; D may be TRBD1 (6 bases). The CDR3 extends over 14 amino acids. CDR1 and CDR2 (germline): MDHEN, SYDVKM. Trimming pared 5 bases from V and 3 bases from J, leaving 12 bases between. CDR3 region: CASSGGGETDTQYF. Written as DNA, the CDR3 is TGTGCCAGCAGTGGGGGCGGAGAGACAGATACGCAGTATTTT.

CDR3: CASSGPWVTNEKLFF. DNA for the CDR3: TGTGCCAGCAGCGGGCCCTGGGTAACTAATGAAAAACTGTTTTTT. This chain connects TRBV28 to TRBJ1-4; D is undetermined. The V gene lost 6 bases and the J gene lost 1 base, with 12 bases spanning the gap. This CDR3 region has 15 residues. CDR1 is MDHEN, CDR2 SYDVKM, per germline. Full variable domain (rest looked up from reference TRBV28 and TRBJ1-4): DVKVTQSSRYLVKRTGEKVFLECVQDMDHENMFWYRQDPGLGLRLIYFSYDVKMKEKGDIPEGYSVSREKKERFSLILESASTNQTSMYLCASSGPWVTNEKLFFGSGTQLSVL.

This chain joins TRBV4-1 and TRBJ1-4, with a weak D call TRBD1 (5 bases). The V end lost 1 base, the J end lost 3 bases, and 12 bases lay between the germline ends. This CDR3 is built from 16 residues. Per the germline V gene, CDR1 is MGHRA and CDR2 is YSYEKL. CDR3 DNA sequence: TGCGCCAGCAGCCAAGGTGCCGGGGGGGCTAATGAAAAACTGTTTTTT. This sequence encodes CASSQGAGGANEKLFF.

The DNA of the CDR3 is TGTGCCAGTAGTATCGGGGGGCGCGCACAGGGCCTTAGCAATCAGCCCCAGCATTTT. Amino acids: CASSIGGRAQGLSNQPQHF. The V and J genes are TRBV19 and TRBJ1-5, with D perhaps TRBD1 (6 bases). V lost 3 bases and J lost 0, with 21 bases in between. The CDR3 loop spans 19 amino acids. CDR1 and CDR2 from the germline V gene are LNHDA and SQIVND (reference sequence).

CDR3 in amino acids: CASSLRFGDRETQYF. CDR3 coding DNA: TGTGCCAGCAGCTTACGATTCGGAGATAGGGAGACCCAGTACTTC. This rearrangement joins TRBV7-2 to TRBJ2-5; D not resolved. This CDR3 has 15 residues. Germline V gives CDR1 SGHTA, CDR2 FQGNSA. V dropped 2 bases and J dropped 5 bases, with 15 bases sitting between them.

V usage is TRBV6-5 and J usage is TRBJ2-1, with 10 bases that match TRBD1. The CDR3 has 14 residues. J was trimmed by 9 bases and V by 3 bases; bases with no gene match: 5. Looked up from germline, CDR1 is MNHEY and CDR2 is SVGAGI. CDR3 residues: CASSYGTGVSEQFF. The CDR3 DNA follows: TGTGCCAGCAGTTATGGGACAGGGGTAAGTGAGCAGTTCTTC.

The V and J genes are TRBV19 and TRBJ1-1; D remains ambiguous. CDR3 length equals 13 residues. CDR1 LNHDA and CDR2 SQIVND come from the germline V gene (reference sequence). V shed 9 bases and J shed 0 bases, with 11 bases lying between them. Here the CDR3 reads CASTQRMNTEAFF. CDR3 coding DNA: TGTGCCAGCACACAGAGAATGAACACTGAAGCTTTCTTT.

The rearrangement links TRBV4-1 to TRBJ1-1; D unclear. This CDR3 region has 13 residues. The germline V gene encodes CDR1 MGHRA and CDR2 YSYEKL. V was pared by 1 base and J by 9 bases, with 12 bases between. Here the CDR3 DNA reads TGCGCCAGCAGCCAAGGAGGAGTTGAGAAAGCTTTCTTT. It yields the protein CASSQGGVEKAFF.

The chain couples TRBV4-2 to TRBJ2-1; 12 bases match TRBD2. Germline CDR1 LGHNA, CDR2 YNFKEQ. The CDR3 consists of 17 residues. V shed 2 bases and J 8 bases; nucleotides not matched to a gene: 10. The CDR3 protein is CASSQRASGRASDEQFF. DNA for the CDR3: TGTGCCAGCAGCCAAAGGGCTAGCGGGAGGGCTAGCGATGAGCAGTTCTTC.

The chain recombines TRBV5-1 with TRBJ1-2; D is unclear. With 1 base removed from V and 1 base from J, the gap between germline ends came to 11 bases. The CDR3 spans 15 residues. CDR1 and CDR2 (germline): SGHRS, YFSETQ. The CDR3 region is CASSLTGSLNYGYTF. The CDR3 nucleotides are TGCGCCAGCAGCTTGACCGGGTCTCTTAACTATGGCTACACCTTC. The whole variable domain, filled in from reference TRBV5-1 and TRBJ1-2, reads KAGVTQTPRYLIKTRGQQVTLSCSPISGHRSVSWYQQTPGQGLQFLFEYFSETQRNKGNFPGRFSGRQFSNSRSEMNVSTLELGDSALYLCASSLTGSLNYGYTFGSGTRLTVV.